One sample yielded the 19 T cell receptor beta chains listed below, sequenced in a study of T cells in Graves' hyperthyroidism and ophthalmopathy. Authors of the study amplified TCR beta CDR3 regions from RNA transcripts. RT-PCR in the first round (using the HTBI primer set) targeted the TCR CDR3. TCRdb processed the multiplex PCR reads anew with MiXCR; each CDR3 protein has one entry. The sample records about 400,000 distinct CDR3 sequences, under 15% being singletons. The specimen was blood. The receptors derive from a man between 18 and 29 years old with Graves' ophthalmopathy.

This clonotype was seen at least ten times. The chain joins TRBV30 to TRBJ1-4; D unclear. The V gene's germline CDR1 is GTSNPN and CDR2 SVGIG (reference sequence). Trimming pared 0 bases from V and 8 bases from J, leaving 13 bases between. The CDR3 runs to 14 residues. The CDR3 nucleotides are TGTGCCTGGAGTGTAGTCGGGATTGGCGAAAAACTGTTTTTT. Translation: CAWSVVGIGEKLFF.

This clonotype was seen many times. The chain combines TRBV6-1 with TRBJ2-3; no definite D call. V was clipped by 8 bases and J by 0 bases, with 6 bases between them. This CDR3 has 12 residues. Germline lookup yields CDR1 MNHNS and CDR2 SASEGT. In DNA, the CDR3 is TGTGCCAGCGGGCAGAGCACAGATACGCAGTATTTT. It translates to CASGQSTDTQYF.

This clonotype occurred many times. The rearrangement links TRBV19 to TRBJ1-5; D may be TRBD1 (5 bases). Trimming cost V 4 bases and J 2 bases, with 18 bases left between them. This CDR3 has 17 residues. Germline V gives CDR1 LNHDA, CDR2 SQIVND (reference sequence). As DNA, the CDR3 is TGTGCCAGTAGTACAGTCTCCGGGACGGCGGGCAATCAGCCCCAGCATTTT. Its protein is CASSTVSGTAGNQPQHF.

This clonotype was picked up a small number of times. This chain uses TRBV10-3 with TRBJ1-1; tentatively, D is TRBD1 (6 bases). The germline gives CDR1 ENHRY, CDR2 SYGVKD. Trimming took off 6 bases at V and 3 bases at J, with 11 bases between the two ends. CDR3 length: 13 amino acids. CDR3 nucleotides: TGTGCCATCAGGGTACAGGGAGACACTGAAGCTTTCTTT. Translation: CAIRVQGDTEAFF.

This clonotype appeared many times. The V call is TRBV12-5, the J call TRBJ2-1, with 7 bases fitting TRBD2. Germline V gives CDR1 LGHNT, CDR2 FRNRAP. The junction had 13 bases not matched to a gene; V was cut back by 0 bases and J by 8 bases. There are 17 residues in the CDR3. CDR3 nucleotides: TGTGCTAGTGGTTTGGTGGTGTCGGGGGAGGGCAGGCATGAGCAGTTCTTC. Its translation: CASGLVVSGEGRHEQFF. Using reference TRBV12-5 and TRBJ2-1 for the parts outside the CDR3, the full variable domain is DARVTQTPRHKVTEMGQEVTMRCQPILGHNTVFWYRQTMMQGLELLAYFRNRAPLDDSGMPKDRFSAEMPDATLATLKIQPSEPRDSAVYFCASGLVVSGEGRHEQFFGPGTRLTVL.

This clonotype was counted at least ten times. This chain uses TRBV10-3 with TRBJ1-2, with D unresolved. Germline assignment: CDR1 ENHRY and CDR2 SYGVKD. CDR3 length equals 14 residues. The ends were cut back, 3 bases at V and 2 bases at J, with 10 bases in the middle. CDR3 nucleotides: TGTGCCATCAGTGACGAGGAGAGGAACTATGGCTACACCTTC. Its protein product is CAISDEERNYGYTF.

This clonotype was seen many times. V usage is TRBV6-1 and J usage is TRBJ1-2; perhaps TRBD1 as D (5 bases). This CDR3 region has 15 residues. V was trimmed by 2 bases and J by 3 bases, leaving 13 bases between them. Germline lookup yields CDR1 MNHNS and CDR2 SASEGT. CDR3 sequence reads: CASSEISGSHYGYTF. CDR3 nucleotides: TGTGCCAGCAGTGAAATATCAGGGAGTCACTATGGCTACACCTTC.

This clonotype was seen repeatedly, ten times or more. This chain connects TRBV12-3 or TRBV12-4 to TRBJ1-1, with D possibly TRBD1 on 6 matching bases. The CDR3 has 17 amino acids. With 6 bases removed from V and 2 bases from J, the gap between germline ends came to 22 bases. The DNA of the CDR3 is TGTGCCAGCAGGAATACAGGGAACGTCCATTTAAACACTGAAGCTTTCTTT. Translating it yields CASRNTGNVHLNTEAFF.

The sample holds many counts of this clonotype. The genes are TRBV12-3 or TRBV12-4 and TRBJ1-1, with D maybe TRBD1 (5 bases). The CDR3 is 14 residues long. Between the trimmed V and J ends, which lost 3 bases and 2 bases, there was a span of 10 bases. The CDR3 sequence: CASSFGGPNTEAFF. The CDR3 DNA sequence: TGTGCCAGCAGTTTTGGGGGACCCAACACTGAAGCTTTCTTT.

V usage is TRBV28 and J usage is TRBJ2-3; 11 positions agree with TRBD2. This CDR3 spans 18 amino acids. V shed 3 bases and J 5 bases; nucleotides not matched to a gene: 13. CDR1 and CDR2 (germline): MDHEN, SYDVKM. The CDR3 nucleotides are TGTGCCAGCAGTTTGGAGATAGCGGGAGGGCCCGCTTTAGATACGCAGTATTTT. Its translation: CASSLEIAGGPALDTQYF.

This clonotype came up many times. The chain joins TRBV20-1 to TRBJ2-5, with 7 bases lining up with TRBD2. V was clipped by 1 base and J by 5 bases; unmatched bases: 10. This CDR3 contains 15 residues. Germline V lookup: CDR1 DFQATT, CDR2 SNEGSKA (reference sequence). CDR3 DNA sequence: TGCAGTGCTAGAGGTCGGCGGGGGTCAGGGGAGACCCAGTACTTC. Translated, it gives CSARGRRGSGETQYF.

As regards this clonotype: A read error may be the cause here, since a much bigger clone is one base away. The chain combines TRBV15 with TRBJ2-3, with D perhaps being TRBD1 or TRBD2 (5 bases each). Germline V lookup: CDR1 LNHNV, CDR2 YYDKDF (reference sequence). The CDR3 contains 16 residues. Here the CDR3 DNA reads TGTGTCACCAGCAGACCCGGGACGACTAGCACAGATACGCAGTATTTT. This gives the protein CVTSRPGTTSTDTQYF.

This clonotype appeared a few times. V gene TRBV15 combines with J gene TRBJ2-2; D remains ambiguous. There are 13 residues in the CDR3. With 0 bases removed from V and 3 bases from J, the gap between germline ends came to 2 bases. Germline assignment: CDR1 LNHNV and CDR2 YYDKDF (reference sequence). The CDR3 sequence is CATSREDTGELFF. The CDR3 DNA follows: TGTGCCACCAGCAGAGAGGACACCGGGGAGCTGTTTTTT.

This clonotype was seen ten or more times. The CDR3 loop reads CATSDYKNTEAFF. CDR3 in DNA: TGTGCCACCAGTGACTACAAGAACACTGAAGCTTTCTTT. The chain recombines TRBV24-1 with TRBJ1-1; D gene uncertain. This CDR3 is built from 13 residues. Germline CDR1 KGHDR, CDR2 SFDVKD. V shed 4 bases and J shed 1 base, with 6 bases lying between them.

This clonotype was counted ten times or more. The CDR3 loop is CASSLGTGTGNYEQYF. For the CDR3, the DNA is TGTGCCAGCAGCTTAGGTACCGGGACAGGGAATTACGAGCAGTACTTC. The rearrangement uses TRBV11-2 and TRBJ2-7; TRBD1 matches at 9 bases. Germline V gives CDR1 SGHAT, CDR2 FQNNGV. The CDR3 is 16 residues long. Trimming took 1 base from V and 4 from J; bases not matched to a gene: 8.

The chain has TRBV2 and TRBJ1-4; TRBD1 agrees at 10 bases. V shed 8 bases, J shed 8 bases, and the junction held 2 bases outside the gene matches. Per germline, CDR1 SNHLY and CDR2 FYNNEI. The CDR3 has 12 residues. CDR3 nucleotides: TGTGCCAGCGGACAGGGGGAGGAAAAACTGTTTTTT. This codes for CASGQGEEKLFF. The whole variable domain, filled in from reference TRBV2 and TRBJ1-4, reads EPEVTQTPSHQVTQMGQEVILRCVPISNHLYFYWYRQILGQKVEFLVSFYNNEISEKSEIFDDQFSVERPDGSNFTLKIRSTKLEDSAMYFCASGQGEEKLFFGSGTQLSVL.

The chain joins TRBV9 to TRBJ2-1; D is possibly TRBD1 (5 bases). Germline lookup yields CDR1 SGDLS and CDR2 YYNGEE. This CDR3 is 15 amino acids long. V was shortened by 4 bases and J by 8 bases, with 19 bases between the two germline ends. CDR3 in amino acids: CASSPPRTLGDEQFF. CDR3 bases: TGTGCCAGCAGCCCCCCCAGAACCCTAGGGGATGAGCAGTTCTTC.

In its sample, this clonotype was seen a few times. The chain links TRBV20-1 to TRBJ2-5; 12 bases map to TRBD2. The CDR3 spans 15 residues. The ends lost 5 bases at V and 1 base at J; junction bases unmatched: 5. Germline V gene sequence: CDR1 DFQATT, CDR2 SNEGSKA (reference sequence). As DNA, the CDR3 is TGCAGTGCTCCCGGACTAGCGGGGCTCCAAGAGACCCAGTACTTC. As protein: CSAPGLAGLQETQYF.

Many counts were recorded for this clonotype. This CDR3 is CASSFGQGSTEAFF. CDR3 nucleotide sequence: TGTGCCAGCAGCTTTGGACAGGGGAGTACTGAAGCTTTCTTT. The rearrangement uses TRBV7-9 and TRBJ1-1; 9 nucleotides line up with TRBD1. Germline CDR1 reads SEHNR; CDR2 reads FQNEAQ (reference sequence). The junction had 4 bases not matched to a gene; V was cut back by 3 bases and J by 5 bases. The CDR3 sequence is 14 residues long.